This T cell receptor beta chain was sequenced during a study of T-cell reconstitution after alpha-beta-depleted transplantation in children. This sample's TCRbeta library carried unique molecular identifier barcodes. MiXCR, run by TCRdb on the PCR reads, gives a single entry per CDR3 protein. This sample has approximately 240,000 distinct CDR3 sequences; around 10% occur once, and the top ten carry approximately 6.6%. The origin of this receptor is a human donor who donated a stem cell graft to a child with acute lymphoblastic leukemia. Sequencing used PBMCs from the stem cell graft donor, obtained from the stem cell graft.

The CDR3 loop is CASRSTGGYEQYF. The CDR3 nucleotides are TGTGCCAGCAGGTCGACAGGGGGCTACGAGCAGTACTTC. This chain connects TRBV7-8 to TRBJ2-7; 9 bases match TRBD1. V lost 6 bases and J lost 3; bases outside the gene matches: 3. This CDR3 has 13 amino acids. In germline, CDR1 is SGHVS, CDR2 FQNEAQ.